This paragraph covers one T cell receptor (beta chain) sequence. The data derive from a study of cytomegalovirus exposure and HLA in healthy donors. The CDR3 totals 16 residues. J gave up 3 bases and V 0 bases, and 7 bases lay outside the gene matches. Germline V gene data show CDR1 as MNHEY and CDR2 as SVGAGI. The PCR was carried out with 60 Vbeta primers and 13 Jbeta primers. Some clones are missing from TCRdb's copy, which holds only in-frame ones; the method was immunoSEQ multiplex PCR. Of roughly 120,000 clones listed, roughly 76% are singletons. This chain joins TRBV6-5 and TRBJ1-1; 7 bases agree with TRBD1. The receptor was isolated from a man aged 45 to 65 in good health and CMV-seropositive. The sample taken for sequencing was PBMCs. The CDR3 is CASSYSGGRGDTEAFF. In DNA, the CDR3 is TGTGCCAGCAGTTACTCAGGTGGCAGGGGGGACACTGAAGCTTTCTTT.